This T cell receptor (beta chain) was sequenced in a study of blood T cell repertoires in COVID-19 (dated by TCRdb to 2020 to 2021). Describing the broader study: The collaborator samples originated in the United States, Italy and Spain and spanned the acute and convalescent phases of COVID-19. The material from the prospective study consisted of cDNA or gDNA derived from T cells, B-cell-depleted T cells, or PBMCs. The dataset comprised deeply sampled blood TCRbeta repertoires from subjects exposed to, actively infected with, or recovered from COVID-19. The repertoires were released in a freely available public database intended as a resource for research on the immune response to SARS-CoV-2. Samples came from the ongoing ImmuneRACE study (first 160 participants) plus 1,254 subjects from 6 global collaborators. Nearly every sample came with metadata listing a de-identified subject ID, COVID-19 status, age in years and sex. Where HLA class I and class II types were available, the types were taken from metadata supplied by the sample provider, not from assay-based typing.

TCRbeta CDR3 regions were amplified from genomic DNA by means of the immunoSEQ Assay, a bias-controlled multiplex PCR. The paper's processing steps were these. The number of nucleated cells in each sample was estimated by amplification of reference gene primers within the assay. To quantify the absolute abundance of each unique TCRbeta CDR3 rearrangement, sequence reads were collapsed and filtered. Productive Simpson clonality was computed per sample as the square root of Simpson's diversity index over productive rearrangements. TCRdb's version of the immuneACCESS table is confined to in-frame rearrangements and falls short of the full clone set. An unresolved V gene accounts for under half of the shortfall where checked; the remainder is of unknown origin. Clone size and the V and J calls come from that table; the DNA yielded D and trimming. The sample contains just under 85,000 clones, 75% to 85% of them found a single time. 25% to 35% of the sample goes to the ten largest clones.

Each collaborating institution followed its own protocols to collect whole blood in K2EDTA tubes. For TCRbeta analysis, collaborators shipped samples in one of three forms: frozen whole blood, isolated PBMCs, or DNA extracted from either of those sample types. The investigation overall reported the following: The quantity of clinical and demographic metadata differed by source and by participant and was supplied without curation.

Regarding this clone: Its binding antigen is unknown. Qualities for individual bases were not recorded, and no much larger clone is one base off.

The CDR3 goes from the cysteine to the phenylalanine over 15 residues. Only the CDR3 region is kept as DNA, spanning 45 bases read in frame from base 1. V gives up 0 bases and J gives up 6 bases, and the segment between their germline ends measures 14 bases. CDR1 is given as LGHDT and CDR2 as YNNKEL, both from the germline V gene (reference sequence). The material sequenced was peripheral blood. The sequence joins TRBV3-1 (or the pseudogene TRBV3-2) to TRBJ1-2, with no confident D gene call. The sequence came from a woman older than 75 with acute or convalescent COVID-19. The CDR3 region reads CASSQDPGRVDGYTF. The base sequence is TGTGCCAGCAGCCAAGATCCGGGGAGAGTTGATGGCTACACCTTC.